Listed here are 8 T cell receptor beta chains from one sample, sequenced in a study of T-cell reconstitution after alpha-beta-depleted transplantation in children. The authors prepared the TCRbeta library with unique molecular identifiers. From the PCR reads, TCRdb called clonotypes with MiXCR, one entry per CDR3 protein. The data show approximately 500,000 distinct CDR3 sequences, over 9.5% seen once. This specimen consisted of PBMCs, obtained before TCRalphabeta/CD19-depleted stem cell transplant. Receptors were obtained from a child aged 2 to 10 with inherited bone marrow failure, due to receive a stem cell transplant.

This rearrangement joins TRBV20-1 to TRBJ2-1; 12 nucleotides agree with TRBD2. The CDR3 length is 15 residues. J gave up 5 bases and V 2 bases, and 4 bases lay outside the gene matches. Germline V CDR1 and CDR2: DFQATT, SNEGSKA (reference sequence). DNA of the CDR3: TGCAGTGCTAGACCGGGACTAGCGGGCAACAATGAGCAGTTCTTC. Protein sequence: CSARPGLAGNNEQFF.

This clonotype was counted only a few times. The gene calls are TRBV30 and TRBJ1-2, with 9 positions matching TRBD1. With 2 bases clipped from V and 8 bases from J, the junction kept 6 bases outside the gene matches. This CDR3 region has 13 residues. The germline CDR1 and CDR2 sequences are GTSNPN and SVGIG (reference sequence). The CDR3 here is CAWSPDRGVGYTF. The CDR3 DNA reads TGTGCCTGGAGTCCGGACAGGGGCGTAGGCTACACCTTC.

In this sample, this clonotype turned up many times. The V and J genes are TRBV5-1 and TRBJ1-1; no clear D. The CDR3 runs 14 residues. V lost 3 bases, J lost 1 base, and 10 bases lay in between. The germline V gene has CDR1 SGHRS and CDR2 YFSETQ. CDR3 sequence (DNA): TGCGCCAGCAGCTCCAGCAGGACGAACACTGAAGCTTTCTTT. It is translated as CASSSSRTNTEAFF.

The chain combines TRBV7-9 with TRBJ1-2, with unresolved D. The V gene's germline CDR1 is SEHNR and CDR2 FQNEAQ (reference sequence). V was shortened by 1 base and J by 3 bases, with 12 bases between the two germline ends. The CDR3 contains 15 residues. The CDR3 DNA reads as TGTGCCAGCAGCTTAGGTATCGGCCTCGACTATGGCTACACCTTC. It is translated as CASSLGIGLDYGYTF.

This clonotype was seen at least ten times. The genes are TRBV6-5 and TRBJ2-2; a possible D gene is TRBD1 (5 bases). The V gene's germline CDR1 is MNHEY and CDR2 SVGAGI. Trimming removed 1 base from V and 4 bases from J, with 10 bases in between. The CDR3 runs 15 residues. CDR3 coding DNA: TGTGCCAGCAGTTACTGGCAGGGTTCCACCGGGGAGCTGTTTTTT. Residues: CASSYWQGSTGELFF.

This clonotype has a handful of counts. The V and J genes are TRBV7-8 and TRBJ2-7; 9 bases agree with TRBD2. The ends lost 2 bases at V and 5 bases at J; junction bases unmatched: 7. CDR3 size: 15 residues. CDR1 SGHVS and CDR2 FQNEAQ come from the germline V gene. CDR3 in DNA: TGTGCCAGCAGCTTATCGCCTAGCGGGATCCACGAGCAGTACTTC. This sequence encodes CASSLSPSGIHEQYF. Together with reference TRBV7-8 and TRBJ2-7, the CDR3 gives the full variable domain: GAGVSQSPRYKVAKRGQDVALRCDPISGHVSLFWYQQALGQGPEFLTYFQNEAQLDKSGLPSDRFFAERPEGSVSTLKIQRTQQEDSAVYLCASSLSPSGIHEQYFGPGTRLTVT.

This clonotype has ten or more counts. V and J are TRBV7-2 and TRBJ2-3; a possible D gene is TRBD2 (5 bases). V was clipped by 3 bases and J by 2 bases, with 6 bases between them. CDR3 length: 13 residues. Germline CDR1 is SGHTA and CDR2 is FQGNSA. In DNA form, the CDR3 reads TGTGCCAGCAGCTTGACTATCACAGATACGCAGTATTTT. Protein: CASSLTITDTQYF.

In this sample, this clonotype turned up a few times. The chain carries TRBV28 and TRBJ2-2, with D perhaps being TRBD1 or TRBD2 (6 bases each). This CDR3 comprises 15 residues. V was trimmed by 3 bases and J by 6 bases, leaving 14 bases between them. CDR1 and CDR2 (germline): MDHEN, SYDVKM. CDR3 region: CASSFLVRGAGELFF. For the CDR3, the DNA is TGTGCCAGCAGTTTCCTCGTTAGGGGGGCCGGGGAGCTGTTTTTT.